This T cell receptor beta chain was sequenced for a study of human T cells and chemical hapten exposure. This clonotype occurred a few times. Trimming took off 3 bases at V and 1 base at J, with 8 bases between the two ends. Germline V gene data show CDR1 as SNHLY and CDR2 as FYNNEI. The CDR3 has 14 residues. TCRdb analysed the RACE reads with MiXCR anew, one entry per CDR3 protein. The sample holds under 60,000 distinct CDR3 sequences, approximately 11% seen once. Time point specified: patch test 1, 2 weeks after DPC sensitization. The treatment denotes: therapeutic diphenylcyclopropenone sensitization with weekly scalp DPC. Unfractionated whole blood was the source from which total RNA was extracted.

The source is a woman aged 40 to 55 with alopecia areata. Some clones in this sample may be carry-over from other donors' samples. The sequencing here drew on whole blood, taken in connection with sensitization to the hapten diphenylcyclopropenone (DPC). This sequence joins TRBV2 and TRBJ2-3; D gene uncertain. The CDR3, as DNA: TGTGCCAGCAGTGATGTAGGGCGCACAGATACGCAGTATTTT. As protein: CASSDVGRTDTQYF.